One sample yielded the 11 T cell receptor beta chains listed below, sequenced in a study of blood T cell repertoires in COVID-19. TCRdb's table, derived via immunoSEQ multiplex PCR, lists solely in-frame clones and lacks some. The table has some 130,000 clones, roughly 83% seen once; the top ten hold more than 1.4%. The material sequenced was peripheral blood. These receptors originate from a man between 60 and 75 years old with acute or convalescent COVID-19.

J is TRBJ2-7 and V is TRBV6-2 or TRBV6-3; 8 bases map to TRBD1. Looked up from germline, CDR1 is MNHEY and CDR2 is SVGEGT. The V segment lost 4 bases and the J segment 3 bases; nucleotides outside the gene matches: 2. The CDR3 is made up of 13 amino acids. CDR3 in DNA: TGTGCCAGCAGTTTTGGGACAGGCTACGAGCAGTACTTC. Amino acids: CASSFGTGYEQYF.

This chain links TRBV19 with TRBJ1-1; 9 bases line up with TRBD1. V shed 3 bases and J 10 bases; nucleotides not matched to a gene: 12. CDR1 is LNHDA, CDR2 SQIVND, per germline (reference sequence). CDR3 length: 15 amino acids. Here the CDR3 reads CASSITTGGINPAFF. The CDR3 region has the DNA TGTGCCAGTAGTATTACGACAGGGGGAATTAATCCAGCTTTCTTT.

The chain links TRBV10-3 to TRBJ2-7, with 8 bases that match TRBD2. The CDR3 is made up of 14 amino acids. Trimming cost V 10 bases and J 6 bases; bases outside gene matches: 14. CDR1 ENHRY and CDR2 SYGVKD come from the germline V gene. CDR3 DNA sequence: TGTGCCACCGACGCGGGGGGCGGACTAGTCGAGCAGTACTTC. Amino acids: CATDAGGGLVEQYF.

In DNA, the CDR3 is TGTGCCAGCAGCTTAGGGGGCGGCCCCACAGATACGCAGTATTTT. Translating it yields CASSLGGGPTDTQYF. V gene TRBV7-8 combines with J gene TRBJ2-3; D possibly corresponds to TRBD1 (5 bases). The V and J ends lost 1 base and 2 bases respectively, with 10 bases between them. The CDR3 is made up of 15 amino acids. Per the germline V gene, CDR1 is SGHVS and CDR2 is FQNEAQ.

The J gene is TRBJ1-1, the V gene TRBV6-5, with D maybe TRBD1 (6 bases). Germline values: CDR1 MNHEY, CDR2 SVGAGI. Trimming cost V 7 bases and J 2 bases, with 11 bases left between them. CDR3 size: 13 residues. CDR3 coding DNA: TGTGCCAGCAAACAGGGCGCAAACACTGAAGCTTTCTTT. Its translation: CASKQGANTEAFF.

V gene TRBV3-1 (or the pseudogene TRBV3-2) combines with J gene TRBJ2-5; no clear D. Trimming stripped 4 bases from V and 1 base from J, with 13 bases between. CDR3 length equals 15 residues. CDR1 LGHDT and CDR2 YNNKEL come from the germline V gene (reference sequence). CDR3 sequence: CASSRSLGTQETQYF. The CDR3, as DNA: TGTGCCAGCAGCCGAAGCTTGGGCACCCAAGAGACCCAGTACTTC.

The chain joins TRBV7-9 to TRBJ2-7; D might be TRBD2 (5 bases). Germline V gene data show CDR1 as SEHNR and CDR2 as FQNEAQ (reference sequence). This CDR3 region has 14 residues. V was cut by 3 bases and J by 3 bases, with 12 bases left in between. In nucleotides, the CDR3 is TGTGCCAGCAGCTTTGGGAGAGATAGCTACGAGCAGTACTTC. Translation: CASSFGRDSYEQYF.

The rearrangement joins TRBV7-9 to TRBJ2-3; 9 bases align to TRBD2. Looked up from germline, CDR1 is SEHNR and CDR2 is FQNEAQ (reference sequence). There are 16 residues in the CDR3. The ends lost 2 bases at V and 9 bases at J; junction bases unmatched: 12. CDR3 in DNA: TGTGCCAGCAGCTTATCGGTAGCGGGAGAGTCGGGAACGCAGTATTTT. Protein sequence: CASSLSVAGESGTQYF. Complete variable domain (other parts from reference TRBV7-9 and TRBJ2-3): DTGVSQNPRHKITKRGQNVTFRCDPISEHNRLYWYRQTLGQGPEFLTYFQNEAQLEKSRLLSDRFSAERPKGSFSTLEIQRTEQGDSAMYLCASSLSVAGESGTQYFGPGTRLTVL.

V gene TRBV27 combines with J gene TRBJ2-1, with D maybe TRBD2 (7 bases). This CDR3 has 13 residues. V dropped 6 bases and J dropped 4 bases, with 10 bases sitting between them. Germline V CDR1 and CDR2: MNHEY, SMNVEV (reference sequence). CDR3 in amino acids: CASSGGRYNEQFF. CDR3 DNA sequence: TGTGCCAGCAGCGGGGGGCGGTACAATGAGCAGTTCTTC.

V gene TRBV27 combines with J gene TRBJ2-5; D may be TRBD2 (6 bases). This CDR3 has 12 amino acids. Trimming pared 9 bases from V and 5 bases from J, leaving 13 bases between. Germline CDR1 is MNHEY and CDR2 is SMNVEV (reference sequence). The CDR3 DNA is TGTGCCAGTGGGGGGTTAGGGGAGACCCAGTACTTC. The encoded protein is CASGGLGETQYF.

This chain connects TRBV5-1 to TRBJ2-5; D remains unclear. The CDR3 runs 12 residues. Germline V gene data show CDR1 as SGHRS and CDR2 as YFSETQ. Trimming stripped 0 bases from V and 4 bases from J, with 4 bases between. CDR3 protein: CASSLVGETQYF. The DNA for the CDR3 is TGCGCCAGCAGCTTGGTCGGAGAGACCCAGTACTTC.